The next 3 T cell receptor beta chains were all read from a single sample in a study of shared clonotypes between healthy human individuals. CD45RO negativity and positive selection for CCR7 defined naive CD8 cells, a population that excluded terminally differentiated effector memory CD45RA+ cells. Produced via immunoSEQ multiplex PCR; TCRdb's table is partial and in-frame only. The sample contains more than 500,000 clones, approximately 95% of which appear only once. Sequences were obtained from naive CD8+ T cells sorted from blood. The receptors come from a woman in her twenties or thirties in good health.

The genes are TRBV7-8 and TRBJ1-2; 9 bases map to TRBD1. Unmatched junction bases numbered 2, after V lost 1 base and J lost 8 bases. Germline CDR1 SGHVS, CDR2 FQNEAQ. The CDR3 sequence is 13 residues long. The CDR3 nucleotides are TGTGCCAGCAGCTTAGGACAGGGGGAAGGCTACACCTTC. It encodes CASSLGQGEGYTF.

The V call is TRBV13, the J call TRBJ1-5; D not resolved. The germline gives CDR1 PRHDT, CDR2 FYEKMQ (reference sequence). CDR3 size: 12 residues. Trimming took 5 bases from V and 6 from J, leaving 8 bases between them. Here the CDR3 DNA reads TGTGCCAGCAGCCTAGTTGGTCAGCCCCAGCATTTT. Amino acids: CASSLVGQPQHF. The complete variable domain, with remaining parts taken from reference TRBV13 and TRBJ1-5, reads AAGVIQSPRHLIKEKRETATLKCYPIPRHDTVYWYQQGPGQDPQFLISFYEKMQSDKGSIPDRFSAQQFSDYHSELNMSSLELGDSALYFCASSLVGQPQHFGDGTRLSIL.

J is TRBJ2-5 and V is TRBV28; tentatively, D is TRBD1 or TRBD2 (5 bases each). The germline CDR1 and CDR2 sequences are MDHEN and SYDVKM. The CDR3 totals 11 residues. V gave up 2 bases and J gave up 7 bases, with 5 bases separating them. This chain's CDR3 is CASSLGGTQYF. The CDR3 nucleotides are TGTGCCAGCAGTTTAGGGGGGACCCAGTACTTC.